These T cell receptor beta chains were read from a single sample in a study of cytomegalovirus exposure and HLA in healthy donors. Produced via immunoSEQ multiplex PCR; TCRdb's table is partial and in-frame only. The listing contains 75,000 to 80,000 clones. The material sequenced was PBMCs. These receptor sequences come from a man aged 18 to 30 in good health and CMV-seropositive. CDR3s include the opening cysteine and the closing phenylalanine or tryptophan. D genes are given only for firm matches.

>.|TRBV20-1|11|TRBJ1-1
TGCAGTGCTAGGGGCAGCCTCAAAGCTTTCTTT
CSARGSLKAFF
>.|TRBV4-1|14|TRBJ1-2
TGCGCCAGCAGCCAACCACAGGTGTACTATGGCTACACCTTC
CASSQPQVYYGYTF
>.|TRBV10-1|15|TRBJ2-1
TGCGCCAGCAGTGAAGTCCCAACCTCTAACAATGAGCAGTTCTTC
CASSEVPTSNNEQFF
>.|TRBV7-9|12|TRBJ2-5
TGTGCCAGCAGCCCCCAGCAAGAGACCCAGTACTTC
CASSPQQETQYF
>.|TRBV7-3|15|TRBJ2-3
TGTGCCAGCAGCTTAAGCGGCCTAGCCACAGATACGCAGTATTTT
CASSLSGLATDTQYF
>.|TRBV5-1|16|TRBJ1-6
TGCGCCAGCAGCTCCGAACCCCTAAAGACGGGGTCACCCCTCCACTTT
CASSSEPLKTGSPLHF
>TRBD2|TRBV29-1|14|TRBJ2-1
TGCAGCGTTGATGCGGGAGCGGCCTACAATGAGCAGTTCTTC
CSVDAGAAYNEQFF
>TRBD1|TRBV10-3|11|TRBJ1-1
TGTGCCATCCAACAGGGGCGATCAGCTTTCTTT
CAIQQGRSAFF
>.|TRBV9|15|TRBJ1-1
TGTGCCAGCAGCGTAGGGGCAGCTTCGAACACTGAAGCTTTCTTT
CASSVGAASNTEAFF
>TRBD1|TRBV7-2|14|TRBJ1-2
TGTGCCAGCTTCCGGGACAGGGGGAACTATGGCTACACCTTC
CASFRDRGNYGYTF
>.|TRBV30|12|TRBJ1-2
TGTGCCTGGAGTTCCGGGTTGAGGGGCTACACCTTC
CAWSSGLRGYTF
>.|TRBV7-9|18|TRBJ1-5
TGTGCCAGCAGCTCCAAGGGAGGCGATCTCTATAGCAATCAGCCCCAGCATTTT
CASSSKGGDLYSNQPQHF
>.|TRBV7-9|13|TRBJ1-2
TGTGCCAGCAGCTCCCGAGGGGGCTATGGCTACACCTTC
CASSSRGGYGYTF
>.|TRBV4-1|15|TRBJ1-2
TGCGCCAGCAGCCAAGTGGTGGGTCAGGACTATGGCTACACCTTC
CASSQVVGQDYGYTF
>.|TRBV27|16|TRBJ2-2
TGTGCCAGCAGTCAGGATTCCGGGACTCTCACCGGGGAGCTGTTTTTT
CASSQDSGTLTGELFF
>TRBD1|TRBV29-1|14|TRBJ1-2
TGCAGCGTTGCCCTACAGGGGAAAAACTATGGCTACACCTTC
CSVALQGKNYGYTF
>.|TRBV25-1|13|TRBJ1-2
TGTGCCAGCACCGGGGAGTGGAGCTATGGCTACACCTTC
CASTGEWSYGYTF
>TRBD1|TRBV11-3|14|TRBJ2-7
TGTGCCAGCAGCCCGACAGGGCTGATGAACGAGCAGTACTTC
CASSPTGLMNEQYF
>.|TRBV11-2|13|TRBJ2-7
TGTGCCAGCAGCGGGGAGCCCTCCTACGAGCAGTACTTC
CASSGEPSYEQYF
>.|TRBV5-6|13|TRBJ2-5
TGTGCCAGCAGTTCTGACAGAGGAGAGACCCAGTACTTC
CASSSDRGETQYF
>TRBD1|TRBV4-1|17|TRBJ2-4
TGCGCCAGCAGCCAAGATAGGGGGCGCGGGTCCAAAAACATTCAGTACTTC
CASSQDRGRGSKNIQYF
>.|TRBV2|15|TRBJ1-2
TGTGCCAGCACCCTGGGATGGACAAACTGGGATGGCTACACCTTC
CASTLGWTNWDGYTF
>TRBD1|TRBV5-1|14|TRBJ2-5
TGCGCCAGCAGCATAGGACAGGGGGCAGAGACCCAGTACTTC
CASSIGQGAETQYF
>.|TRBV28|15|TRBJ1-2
TGTGCCAGCAGTTTACGGCCGGACAGAGCGTATGGCTACACCTTC
CASSLRPDRAYGYTF
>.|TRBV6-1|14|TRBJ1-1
TGTGCCAGCAGTGACAGGTTCATGAACACTGAAGCTTTCTTT
CASSDRFMNTEAFF
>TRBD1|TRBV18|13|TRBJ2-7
TGTGCCAGCTCGTCCGGGACAGAGGACGAGCAGTACTTC
CASSSGTEDEQYF
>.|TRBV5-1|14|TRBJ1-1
TGCGCCAGCAGCTTAGTCAGGGGAAGCACTGAAGCTTTCTTT
CASSLVRGSTEAFF
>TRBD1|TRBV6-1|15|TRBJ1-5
TGTGCCAGCAGTGAAGGACAGGGCGAGAATCAGCCCCAGCATTTT
CASSEGQGENQPQHF
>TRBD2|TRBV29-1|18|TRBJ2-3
TGCAGCGGCCAACTAGCGGGGGGGCGGAAACATAGCACAGATACGCAGTATTTT
CSGQLAGGRKHSTDTQYF
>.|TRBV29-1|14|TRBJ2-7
TGCAGCGTACGTTATGCGGGTCCGTCCTACGAGCAGTACTTC
CSVRYAGPSYEQYF
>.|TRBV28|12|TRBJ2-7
TGTGCCAGCAGTCTCGACAGCTACGAGCAGTACTTC
CASSLDSYEQYF
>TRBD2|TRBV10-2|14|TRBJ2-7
TGCGCCAGCCAGGGACTAGCGGGTGCCTACGAGCAGTACTTC
CASQGLAGAYEQYF
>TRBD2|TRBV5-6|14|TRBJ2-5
TGTGCCAGCGGGAAGTCGGACGGGGGGTTGAGCCAGTACTTC
CASGKSDGGLSQYF
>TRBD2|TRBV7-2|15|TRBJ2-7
TGTGCCAGCAGCTCCACTAGCGGGCGGTCCTACGAGCAGTACTTC
CASSSTSGRSYEQYF
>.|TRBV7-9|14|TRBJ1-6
TGTGCCAGCAGCTTCGACCAGAGGAGGTCACCCCTCCACTTT
CASSFDQRRSPLHF
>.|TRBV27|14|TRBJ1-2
TGTGCCAGCAGACAGGAGGACAGTAACTATGGCTACACCTTC
CASRQEDSNYGYTF
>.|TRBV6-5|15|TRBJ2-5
TGCGCCAGCAGTTCCCGAAGGGGGTCTCAAGAGACCCAGTACTTC
CASSSRRGSQETQYF
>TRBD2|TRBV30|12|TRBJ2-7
TGTGCCTGGAGCCCTAGCGGGGTCGAGCAGTACTTC
CAWSPSGVEQYF
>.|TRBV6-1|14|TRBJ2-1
TGTGCCAGCAGTGAGGTCGGGGGTCACAATGAGCAGTTCTTC
CASSEVGGHNEQFF
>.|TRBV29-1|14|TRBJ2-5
TGCAGCGTTGACCCCAGGGGAATTCGGGAGACCCAGTACTTC
CSVDPRGIRETQYF
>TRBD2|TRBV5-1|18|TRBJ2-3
TGCGCCAGCAGCTTTCGGGGTACCGGGGGGGGCAGCACAGATACGCAGTATTTT
CASSFRGTGGGSTDTQYF
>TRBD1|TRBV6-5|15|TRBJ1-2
TGTGCCAGCAGCGGAAGGGAACAGGGGGCTCGGGGCTACACCTTC
CASSGREQGARGYTF
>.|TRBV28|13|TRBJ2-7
TGTGCCAGCAGTTCGGGCCGGGGGTACGAGCAGTACTTC
CASSSGRGYEQYF